The T cell receptor (beta chain) under discussion was sequenced for a study of blood T cells in healthy people across ages. Germline V gives CDR1 MNHEY, CDR2 SMNVEV (reference sequence). CDR3 length: 15 residues. Trimming removed 2 bases from V and 4 bases from J, with 15 bases in between. Findings of the study overall: Per million T cells, the diversity of TCR beta decreased roughly linearly as age advanced. Percentage of naive T cells showed a strong correlation with TCR beta diversity.

A remark on this clonotype: Its antigen is undetermined.

A second PCR, run for 7 to 11 cycles, used a sample-barcoded 5' primer plus a J-beta primer mix. Every cDNA was tagged by a template-switch adaptor with 12 random nucleotides. TCRdb called the 5' RACE reads again in MiXCR, with one record for every CDR3 protein. The repertoire has approximately 1,000,000 distinct CDR3 sequences, over 35% of them found once; the top ten carry about 19%. Sequencing used blood. The TCR originated in an older woman in good health. The chain employs TRBV27 and TRBJ2-7; perhaps TRBD1 as D (5 bases). CDR3 DNA: TGTGCCAGCAGTTTAGGTAGGGGTATGGGTTACGAGCAGTACTTC. This encodes CASSLGRGMGYEQYF.